Each of the 24 T cell receptor beta chains below was sequenced from the same sample in a study of T cells in localized non-small cell lung cancer (dated by TCRdb to the early 2020s). The library was produced with the immunoSEQ multiplex PCR assay. TCRdb limited this immuneACCESS table to in-frame rearrangements with V and J called. A share of clones is missing; checked studies link under half to unresolved V genes, and the rest is unexplained. The table for this sample lists under 40,000 clones; 82% of them were counted only once. The leading ten clones occupy roughly a sixth of the sample. Sequenced material: peripheral blood, taken before any cancer treatment. These receptors originate from a male donor aged 60 or over with stage III squamous cell lung carcinoma.

V is TRBV7-6 and J is TRBJ2-3; D unclear. In germline, CDR1 is SGHVS, CDR2 FNYEAQ. V shed 2 bases and J shed 2 bases, with 8 bases lying between them. The CDR3 is made up of 14 amino acids. The CDR3 reads CASSLSEDTDTQYF. The CDR3, as DNA: TGTGCCAGCAGCTTATCCGAGGACACAGATACGCAGTATTTT.

The chain carries TRBV2 and TRBJ1-1; TRBD1 aligns across 8 bases. Germline trimming cut 7 bases from V and 4 bases from J; bases unmatched to any gene: 5. Germline loops: CDR1 SNHLY, CDR2 FYNNEI. The CDR3 spans 13 residues. CDR3 bases: TGTGCCAGCAAGGACAGGGTAGGCACTGAAGCTTTCTTT. Translated, it gives CASKDRVGTEAFF.

A few counts support this clone. The CDR3 sequence: CASSSSGLAGPTDTQYF. The DNA for the CDR3 is TGTGCCAGCAGTTCCTCGGGACTAGCGGGGCCCACAGATACGCAGTATTTT. The rearrangement uses TRBV5-4 and TRBJ2-3; 13 bases match TRBD2. Germline loops: CDR1 SGHNT, CDR2 YYREEE (reference sequence). The V segment lost 5 bases and the J segment 2 bases; nucleotides outside the gene matches: 8. The CDR3 is 17 residues long.

This rearrangement joins TRBV13 to TRBJ1-5; D is ambiguous. The germline V gene encodes CDR1 PRHDT and CDR2 FYEKMQ (reference sequence). V lost 2 bases and J lost 4, with 6 bases in between. The CDR3 is made up of 13 amino acids. The CDR3: CASSLTANQPQHF. CDR3 bases: TGTGCCAGCAGCTTAACAGCGAATCAGCCCCAGCATTTT.

This chain connects TRBV10-1 to TRBJ2-7; D is undetermined. The CDR3 runs to 14 residues. The germline gives CDR1 WNHNN, CDR2 SYGVQD (reference sequence). The V and J ends lost 4 bases and 3 bases respectively, with 13 bases between them. CDR3: CASSGSGSRYEQYF. The CDR3 coding sequence is TGCGCCAGCAGTGGTAGTGGCAGCCGCTACGAGCAGTACTTC.

The rearrangement uses TRBV6-1 and TRBJ1-2, with D hard to call. Germline V gives CDR1 MNHNS, CDR2 SASEGT. Trimming removed 4 bases at V and 6 bases at J, with 15 bases between. This CDR3 contains 14 residues. The CDR3 loop is CASSGADFIDGYTF. Here the CDR3 DNA reads TGTGCCAGCAGTGGGGCCGATTTTATCGATGGCTACACCTTC.

The chain couples TRBV2 to TRBJ2-2; 8 bases map to TRBD1. Trimming removed 0 bases from V and 1 base from J; junction bases left unmatched: 4. The germline gives CDR1 SNHLY, CDR2 FYNNEI. The CDR3 extends over 17 amino acids. The CDR3 region is CASSEALGQGNTGELFF. The CDR3 bases are TGTGCCAGCAGTGAAGCCCTAGGACAGGGGAACACCGGGGAGCTGTTTTTT.

This chain links TRBV11-2 with TRBJ1-2; D gene unclear. Germline V gene lookup returns CDR1 SGHAT and CDR2 FQNNGV. V was pared by 0 bases and J by 1 base, with 0 bases between. CDR3 length equals 12 residues. CDR3 DNA sequence: TGTGCCAGCAGCTTAGATAACTATGGCTACACCTTC. Its translation is CASSLDNYGYTF.

The V call is TRBV5-1, the J call TRBJ2-1; D not resolved. V shed 1 base and J shed 0 bases, with 8 bases lying between them. In germline, CDR1 is SGHRS, CDR2 YFSETQ. This CDR3 has 15 amino acids. CDR3: CASSLQGPSYNEQFF. DNA of the CDR3: TGCGCCAGCAGCTTGCAAGGGCCCTCCTACAATGAGCAGTTCTTC. The full variable domain, in which reference TRBV5-1 and TRBJ2-1 provide the parts outside the CDR3, is KAGVTQTPRYLIKTRGQQVTLSCSPISGHRSVSWYQQTPGQGLQFLFEYFSETQRNKGNFPGRFSGRQFSNSRSEMNVSTLELGDSALYLCASSLQGPSYNEQFFGPGTRLTVL.

This clone has just one count. The CDR3 region has the DNA TGTGCCAGCTCATCCGGTAGGGGAGGCGAGCAGTTCTTC. It encodes CASSSGRGGEQFF. This chain uses TRBV18 with TRBJ2-1; TRBD2 is a possible D gene (6 bases). Germline V CDR1 and CDR2: KGHSH, LQKENI. There are 13 residues in the CDR3. V was cut by 5 bases and J by 10 bases, with 15 bases left in between.

The chain employs TRBV5-1 and TRBJ2-1, with 14 bases identical to TRBD2. The V gene end was trimmed by 4 bases and the J gene end by 6 bases; junction bases not matched to a gene: 12. Germline CDR1 is SGHRS and CDR2 is YFSETQ. The CDR3 consists of 18 residues. The CDR3, as DNA: TGCGCCAGCAGCCACGGACTAGCGGGAGGCCCGAGTCTCAATGAGCAGTTCTTC. Translating it yields CASSHGLAGGPSLNEQFF.

This clone was detected only a few times. The chain has TRBV18 and TRBJ2-1; 14 bases align to TRBD2. The CDR3 is made up of 14 amino acids. Germline CDR1 is KGHSH and CDR2 is LQKENI. The V gene end was trimmed by 0 bases and the J gene end by 15 bases; junction bases not matched to a gene: 4. The CDR3 sequence: CASSPPTSGGVPFF. CDR3 coding DNA: TGTGCCAGCTCACCACCGACTAGCGGGGGGGTACCGTTCTTC.

This chain uses TRBV4-1 with TRBJ1-1; D unresolved. V was trimmed by 2 bases and J by 4 bases, leaving 11 bases between them. The CDR3 is 14 residues long. Germline V CDR1 and CDR2: MGHRA, YSYEKL. In DNA form, the CDR3 reads TGCGCCAGCAGCCAATCCGGAGGCGGCACTGAAGCTTTCTTT. Amino acid sequence: CASSQSGGGTEAFF.

The CDR3 DNA reads as TGTGCCAGCAGCAAGGGACAAATGAACACTGAAGCTTTCTTT. This sequence encodes CASSKGQMNTEAFF. This chain joins TRBV6-5 and TRBJ1-1, with a possible D match to TRBD1 (6 bases). Germline CDR1 and CDR2: MNHEY and SVGAGI. The CDR3 totals 14 residues. The V end was cut by 6 bases, the J end by 0 bases, with 11 bases between.

Here the CDR3 reads CASSPRVSGDYGYTF. The CDR3 nucleotides read TGTGCCAGCAGCCCCAGGGTGTCTGGCGACTATGGCTACACCTTC. The chain carries TRBV5-4 and TRBJ1-2; tentative D call: TRBD1 (5 bases). The ends were cut back, 4 bases at V and 3 bases at J, with 16 bases in the middle. CDR3 size: 15 residues. Per the germline V gene, CDR1 is SGHNT and CDR2 is YYREEE (reference sequence).

The rearrangement links TRBV10-1 to TRBJ2-1; D may be TRBD2 (5 bases). Germline CDR1 reads WNHNN; CDR2 reads SYGVQD (reference sequence). V was shortened by 1 base and J by 0 bases, with 7 bases between the two germline ends. CDR3 length equals 15 residues. The CDR3 sequence is CASSEYSGSYNEQFF. The CDR3 DNA reads as TGCGCCAGCAGTGAGTACAGCGGCTCCTACAATGAGCAGTTCTTC.

The chain combines TRBV10-1 with TRBJ2-2, with D uncertain. The V end lost 6 bases, the J end lost 10 bases, and 18 bases lay between the germline ends. Germline V CDR1 and CDR2: WNHNN, SYGVQD (reference sequence). The CDR3 spans 14 residues. The CDR3 spells CASSDFTKSAELFF. CDR3 in DNA: TGCGCCAGCAGCGACTTTACGAAATCCGCGGAGCTGTTTTTT.

The chain has TRBV19 and TRBJ2-3, with 9 bases matching TRBD2. CDR3 length: 13 residues. Trimming took 9 bases from V and 4 from J; bases not matched to a gene: 5. Germline-derived CDR1 and CDR2 are LNHDA and SQIVND (reference sequence). CDR3 sequence reads: CASGGGAPDTQYF. DNA of the CDR3: TGTGCCAGCGGCGGGGGGGCTCCAGATACGCAGTATTTT.

The rearrangement uses TRBV6-1 and TRBJ2-1; D uncertain. The CDR3 is made up of 11 amino acids. V lost 6 bases and J 4 bases, leaving 4 bases between the germline ends. Germline V gives CDR1 MNHNS, CDR2 SASEGT. CDR3 nucleotides: TGTGCCAGCAGGGATTACAATGAGCAGTTCTTC. Translating it yields CASRDYNEQFF.

The V and J genes are TRBV21-1 and TRBJ2-3; TRBD1, the table's D call, lacks a check against the DNA. TRBV21-1 is annotated as a pseudogene. CDR3 length equals 14 residues. This CDR3 is CAIKSGPRLGTQYF. CDR3 DNA: TGTGCCATAAAATCAGGGCCGCGGTTAGGTACGCAGTATTTT.

The chain recombines TRBV30 with TRBJ1-1; possible D gene TRBD1, 5 bases. The CDR3 length is 14 residues. Germline CDR1 reads GTSNPN; CDR2 reads SVGIG (reference sequence). The V gene lost 7 bases and the J gene lost 0 bases, with 15 bases spanning the gap. The CDR3 loop is CASTQGLLNTEAFF. In DNA, the CDR3 is TGTGCCTCTACCCAGGGACTTCTGAACACTGAAGCTTTCTTT. The variable domain in full, with the rest retrieved from reference TRBV30 and TRBJ1-1, is SQTIHQWPATLVQPVGSPLSLECTVEGTSNPNLYWYRQAAGRGLQLLFYSVGIGQISSEVPQNLSASRPQDRQFILSSKKLLLSDSGFYLCASTQGLLNTEAFFGQGTRLTVV.

The V call is TRBV2, the J call TRBJ2-1; D could derive from TRBD1 or TRBD2 (7 bases each). Trimming removed 1 base at V and 9 bases at J, with 10 bases between. CDR1 is SNHLY, CDR2 FYNNEI, per germline. The CDR3 consists of 13 residues. The CDR3 DNA reads TGTGCCAGCAGTGAAGTCAGGGGGGGTGAGCAGTTCTTC. This translates into CASSEVRGGEQFF.

The chain couples TRBV5-1 to TRBJ1-4; TRBD1 matches 10 bases. V lost 0 bases to trimming and J lost 8 bases; unmatched junction nucleotides: 7. This CDR3 has 16 residues. Germline CDR1 reads SGHRS; CDR2 reads YFSETQ. CDR3 DNA: TGCGCCAGCAGCTTGGCTACCGGACAGGGGGGAGAAAAACTGTTTTTT. It encodes CASSLATGQGGEKLFF.

In DNA, the CDR3 is TGTGCCAGCATTATAGCGGGCACTGAAGCTTTCTTT. Amino acid sequence: CASIIAGTEAFF. The chain recombines TRBV6-1 with TRBJ1-1; D is ambiguous. From germline, CDR1 is MNHNS and CDR2 SASEGT. V lost 7 bases to trimming and J lost 4 bases, with 10 bases between them. This CDR3 comprises 12 residues.